The 17 T cell receptor beta chains presented below share a single source sample, sequenced in a study of cytomegalovirus exposure and HLA in healthy donors. Data came from immunoSEQ multiplex PCR; TCRdb stores just in-frame clones and leaves some out. The data show tens of thousands of clones, 88% seen once. The sample comprised PBMCs. The receptor set was obtained from a young woman in good health and CMV-seronegative.

As to this clone: This specimen includes other DNA sequences encoding the same CDR3. The CDR3 coding sequence is TGCGCCAGCAGCCCCGACAGGGGTACAGATACGCAGTATTTT. Translated: CASSPDRGTDTQYF. The genes are TRBV4-3 and TRBJ2-3, with TRBD1 matching over 8 bases. The trim removed 4 bases at V and 3 bases at J, leaving 3 bases unmatched. CDR1 is LGHNA, CDR2 YSLEER, per germline. This CDR3 contains 14 residues.

The CDR3 DNA sequence: TGTGCCAGCTCACCCGGCGGTTACAATGAGCAGTTCTTC. It translates to CASSPGGYNEQFF. The chain has TRBV18 and TRBJ2-1; D not resolved. V lost 3 bases, J lost 4 bases, and 7 bases lay in between. The CDR3 sequence is 13 residues long. CDR1 and CDR2 (germline): KGHSH, LQKENI.

The chain joins TRBV2 to TRBJ1-4; a possible D gene is TRBD1 (6 bases). The length of the CDR3 is 13 residues. Germline CDR1 reads SNHLY; CDR2 reads FYNNEI. V lost 6 bases and J lost 7, with 12 bases in between. The CDR3 sequence: CASREQGFEKLFF. As DNA, the CDR3 is TGTGCCAGCAGAGAACAGGGTTTTGAAAAACTGTTTTTT. The complete variable domain, with remaining parts taken from reference TRBV2 and TRBJ1-4, reads EPEVTQTPSHQVTQMGQEVILRCVPISNHLYFYWYRQILGQKVEFLVSFYNNEISEKSEIFDDQFSVERPDGSNFTLKIRSTKLEDSAMYFCASREQGFEKLFFGSGTQLSVL.

This chain connects TRBV28 to TRBJ2-5, with TRBD1 matching over 11 bases. The germline V gene has CDR1 MDHEN and CDR2 SYDVKM. The CDR3 sequence is 16 residues long. J lost 5 bases, V lost 5 bases, and 10 bases had no gene match. CDR3 loop: CASSRYRDRGVETQYF. The DNA of the CDR3 is TGTGCCAGCAGTCGCTACCGGGACAGGGGGGTGGAGACCCAGTACTTC.

The chain is built from TRBV5-4 and TRBJ2-7; 14 nucleotides align to TRBD2. With 2 bases clipped from V and 5 bases from J, the junction kept 6 bases outside the gene matches. Per the germline V gene, CDR1 is SGHNT and CDR2 is YYREEE (reference sequence). The CDR3 runs to 16 residues. The CDR3 loop reads CASSFPGLAGGHEQYF. CDR3 coding DNA: TGTGCCAGCAGCTTCCCAGGACTAGCGGGGGGCCACGAGCAGTACTTC.

V is TRBV2 and J is TRBJ1-5; tentative D call: TRBD1 (6 bases). Germline V gene lookup returns CDR1 SNHLY and CDR2 FYNNEI. The V gene lost 4 bases and the J gene lost 9 bases, with 13 bases spanning the gap. The length of the CDR3 is 13 residues. CDR3 nucleotides: TGTGCCAGCAGTGTGGGGGCCGGTTGGCCCCAGCATTTT. Protein sequence: CASSVGAGWPQHF.

This sequence joins TRBV29-1 and TRBJ2-7; D remains unclear. Germline assignment: CDR1 SQVTM and CDR2 ANQGSEA. V was clipped by 6 bases and J by 0 bases, with 15 bases between them. The CDR3 consists of 14 residues. The CDR3 region has the DNA TGCAGCGTCCTAGACGACCGTACCTCCTACGAGCAGTACTTC. Translating it yields CSVLDDRTSYEQYF.

The chain employs TRBV29-1 and TRBJ1-5; D gene unclear. V dropped 4 bases and J dropped 4 bases, with 14 bases sitting between them. The CDR3 runs to 14 residues. Germline lookup yields CDR1 SQVTM and CDR2 ANQGSEA. CDR3 region: CSVGEAYSNQPQHF. CDR3 nucleotide sequence: TGCAGCGTTGGGGAGGCATACTCTAATCAGCCCCAGCATTTT.

This chain links TRBV9 with TRBJ2-7, with TRBD1 matching over 8 bases. Germline CDR1 reads SGDLS; CDR2 reads YYNGEE. The CDR3 is 15 amino acids. The ends lost 4 bases at V and 0 bases at J; junction bases unmatched: 6. The CDR3 DNA is TGTGCCAGCAGCACCCGACAGGGGAGCTCCTACGAGCAGTACTTC. This gives the protein CASSTRQGSSYEQYF. The whole variable domain, filled in from reference TRBV9 and TRBJ2-7, reads DSGVTQTPKHLITATGQRVTLRCSPRSGDLSVYWYQQSLDQGLQFLIQYYNGEERAKGNILERFSAQQFPDLHSELNLSSLELGDSALYFCASSTRQGSSYEQYFGPGTRLTVT.

This chain links TRBV10-1 with TRBJ2-3; no definite D call. CDR3 length: 16 residues. V shed 3 bases and J shed 0 bases, with 13 bases lying between them. Germline V gene sequence: CDR1 WNHNN, CDR2 SYGVQD (reference sequence). The CDR3 is CASSEYRQPSTDTQYF. The CDR3, as DNA: TGCGCCAGCAGTGAATACAGACAACCTAGCACAGATACGCAGTATTTT.

The chain combines TRBV6-5 with TRBJ2-7; 8 nucleotides line up with TRBD1. The CDR3 contains 15 residues. V was clipped by 4 bases and J by 2 bases; unmatched bases: 7. Per germline, CDR1 MNHEY and CDR2 SVGAGI. This chain's CDR3 is CASSSLTGATYEQYF. In nucleotides, the CDR3 is TGTGCCAGCAGTTCTCTGACAGGGGCCACCTACGAGCAGTACTTC.

The V call is TRBV27, the J call TRBJ1-2; possible D gene TRBD1, 5 bases. The germline V and J ends were trimmed by 4 bases and 4 bases, with 13 bases remaining between them. This CDR3 contains 14 residues. Germline-derived CDR1 and CDR2 are MNHEY and SMNVEV (reference sequence). The CDR3 DNA reads as TGTGCCAGCAGTTGGGGCCCGGGCTCCTATGGCTACACCTTC. Amino acid sequence: CASSWGPGSYGYTF.

The chain carries TRBV19 and TRBJ2-7; TRBD2 aligns across 9 bases. Germline CDR1 LNHDA, CDR2 SQIVND (reference sequence). Trimming took 6 bases from V and 1 from J; bases not matched to a gene: 10. CDR3 length: 16 residues. The DNA for the CDR3 is TGTGCCAGTAGCCCCGGGGGGGCGGGAGGGTCCTACGAGCAGTACTTC. Its protein product is CASSPGGAGGSYEQYF.

The V and J genes are TRBV15 and TRBJ2-1, with 11 nucleotides matching TRBD2. V was clipped by 2 bases and J by 4 bases; unmatched bases: 4. There are 16 residues in the CDR3. Germline V gene lookup returns CDR1 LNHNV and CDR2 YYDKDF (reference sequence). The CDR3: CATSRILAGEYNEQFF. DNA of the CDR3: TGTGCCACCAGCAGAATACTAGCGGGAGAGTACAATGAGCAGTTCTTC.

V gene TRBV5-1 combines with J gene TRBJ1-1; 7 bases match TRBD1. Trimming removed 3 bases from V and 7 bases from J; junction bases left unmatched: 12. The CDR3 runs to 15 residues. CDR1 is SGHRS and CDR2 is YFSETQ in the germline V gene. The CDR3 loop is CASSSDRASSGEAFF. DNA of the CDR3: TGCGCCAGCAGCTCCGACAGGGCCTCTTCGGGTGAAGCTTTCTTT.

This rearrangement joins TRBV19 to TRBJ2-3, with 8 positions matching TRBD2. Germline V lookup: CDR1 LNHDA, CDR2 SQIVND (reference sequence). The CDR3 covers 16 residues. V dropped 3 bases and J dropped 3; count of bases not matched to a gene: 8. The CDR3 DNA reads TGTGCCAGTAGTATTTCGAGCGGGAGCAGTACAGATACGCAGTATTTT. Protein sequence: CASSISSGSSTDTQYF.

This chain connects TRBV9 to TRBJ2-2; 7 bases agree with TRBD2. The CDR3 has 13 amino acids. Germline values: CDR1 SGDLS, CDR2 YYNGEE. Trimming at V came to 3 bases and at J to 5 bases, leaving 1 base not matched to a gene. Here the CDR3 DNA reads TGTGCCAGCAGCGCGGGAGGTACCGGGGAGCTGTTTTTT. Protein sequence: CASSAGGTGELFF.